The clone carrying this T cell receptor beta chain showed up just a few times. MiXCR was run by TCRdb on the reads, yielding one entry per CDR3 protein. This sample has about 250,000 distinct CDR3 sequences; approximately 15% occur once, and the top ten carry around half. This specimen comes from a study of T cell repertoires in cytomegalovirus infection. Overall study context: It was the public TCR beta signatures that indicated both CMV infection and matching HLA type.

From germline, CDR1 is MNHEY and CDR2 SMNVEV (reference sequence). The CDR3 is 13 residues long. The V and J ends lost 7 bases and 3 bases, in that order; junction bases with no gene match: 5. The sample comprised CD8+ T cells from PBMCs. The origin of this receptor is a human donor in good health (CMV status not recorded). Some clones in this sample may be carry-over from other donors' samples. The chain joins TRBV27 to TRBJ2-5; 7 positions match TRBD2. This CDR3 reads CASNPSGEETQYF. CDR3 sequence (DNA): TGTGCCAGCAATCCTAGCGGCGAAGAGACCCAGTACTTC.